This is a list of T cell receptor beta chains from one sample in a study of cytomegalovirus exposure and HLA in healthy donors. Repertoires were generated with immunoSEQ multiplex PCR, while TCRdb's copy carries only in-frame clones and drops some. The table lists fewer than 150,000 clones, roughly 86% of them singletons, with around 5% in the top ten. Sequencing was performed on PBMCs. Receptor source: a man between 18 and 29 years old in good health and CMV-seronegative. Each CDR3 is given with its conserved first and last residue. The D gene is left open where the match is weak. Where a row states a size, it is once, few, many or the class of an expanded clone; other rows omit it.

>TRBV5-1|-|TRBJ2-3|-
CASSTGLPSTDTQYF
TGCGCCAGCAGCACAGGACTACCGAGCACAGATACGCAGTATTTT
>TRBV25-1|TRBD1|TRBJ1-3|-
CASTGQGNTIYF
TGTGCCAGCACGGGACAGGGGAACACCATATATTTT
>TRBV19|-|TRBJ1-1|-
CASNEGVRTEAFF
TGTGCCAGTAATGAGGGGGTGAGGACTGAAGCTTTCTTT
>TRBV27|TRBD2|TRBJ2-7|-
CASSSTGTSGRATYEQYF
TGTGCCAGCAGTTCAACCGGGACTAGCGGGAGGGCGACCTACGAGCAGTACTTC
>TRBV7-9|TRBD1|TRBJ1-2|-
CASSSTGSNYGYTF
TGTGCCAGCAGCTCGACAGGGAGTAACTATGGCTACACCTTC
>TRBV30|-|TRBJ2-7|-
CAWSPLREQYF
TGTGCCTGGAGTCCCTTGCGCGAGCAGTACTTC
>TRBV13|TRBD2|TRBJ2-1|-
CASSLGLAGGDEQFF
TGTGCCAGCAGCTTAGGACTAGCGGGGGGCGATGAGCAGTTCTTC
>TRBV10-2|-|TRBJ2-7|-
CASSGAVEQYF
TGCGCCAGCAGTGGAGCGGTCGAGCAGTACTTC
>TRBV6-6|TRBD1|TRBJ1-4|few
CASSQGTGTNEKLFF
TGTGCCAGCAGTCAGGGGACAGGGACTAATGAAAAACTGTTTTTT
>TRBV6-6|TRBD1|TRBJ1-1|once
CASSQGGYTEAFF
TGTGCCAGCAGTCAAGGGGGCTATACTGAAGCTTTCTTT
>TRBV25-1|-|TRBJ2-7|once
CASSGVRAGTYLGQYF
TGTGCCAGCAGTGGGGTTAGGGCGGGGACCTACTTAGGGCAGTACTTC
>TRBV14|-|TRBJ2-1|-
CASSQGLVLGNEQFF
TGTGCCAGCAGCCAAGGACTAGTTTTAGGGAATGAGCAGTTCTTC
>TRBV11-2|-|TRBJ2-2|-
CASTAGPGELFF
TGTGCCAGCACCGCAGGCCCCGGGGAGCTGTTTTTT
>TRBV4-1|-|TRBJ2-7|-
CASSQELGGYYEQYF
TGCGCCAGCAGCCAGGAACTAGGAGGGTACTACGAGCAGTACTTC
>TRBV5-1|-|TRBJ1-1|-
CASSLVSDTEAFF
TGCGCCAGCAGCTTGGTATCCGACACTGAAGCTTTCTTT
>TRBV9|-|TRBJ1-5|-
CASSVEPGTNQPQHF
TGTGCCAGCAGCGTAGAACCGGGGACAAATCAGCCCCAGCATTTT
>TRBV5-1|TRBD1|TRBJ1-3|-
CASSSSTGDSGNTIYF
TGCGCCAGCAGCTCCTCCACAGGGGACTCTGGAAACACCATATATTTT
>TRBV21-1|-|TRBJ2-1|-
CASSNVSGPYNERFF
TGTGCCAGCAGCAACGTTAGCGGGCCATACAATGAGCGGTTCTTC
>TRBV18|-|TRBJ2-7|-
CASSGTQARRSYEQYF
TGTGCCAGCTCAGGGACTCAGGCCCGACGATCCTACGAGCAGTACTTC
>TRBV19|-|TRBJ1-1|-
CASTYGGRNTEAFF
TGTGCCAGTACCTATGGGGGCAGGAACACTGAAGCTTTCTTT
>TRBV5-4|-|TRBJ2-7|-
CASSSLLSSKPYEQYF
TGTGCCAGCAGCTCATTATTATCTAGTAAGCCCTACGAGCAGTACTTC
>TRBV6-5|-|TRBJ1-1|-
CASSAQEYTEAFF
TGTGCCAGCAGTGCACAGGAATACACTGAAGCTTTCTTT
>TRBV5-4|-|TRBJ1-2|-
CASSLFLGLVAGYTF
TGTGCCAGCAGCTTGTTCTTGGGTTTGGTAGCTGGCTACACCTTC
>TRBV5-1|TRBD2|TRBJ2-1|-
CASSSGLAETNEQFF
TGCGCCAGCAGCTCGGGACTAGCAGAGACCAATGAGCAGTTCTTC
>TRBV6-4|-|TRBJ1-1|-
CASSDSRTEAFF
TGTGCCAGCAGTGACTCGAGGACTGAAGCTTTCTTT
>TRBV10-1|-|TRBJ2-3|-
CASSETTGRRTDTQYF
TGCGCCAGCAGTGAGACCACCGGGAGAAGAACAGATACGCAGTATTTT
>TRBV5-4|TRBD2|TRBJ2-2|-
CASSSGLAGGPGELFF
TGTGCCAGCAGCTCAGGACTAGCGGGGGGGCCCGGGGAGCTGTTTTTT
>TRBV9|-|TRBJ1-1|-
CASSVAGGAGTEAFF
TGTGCCAGCAGCGTAGCGGGAGGGGCGGGCACTGAAGCTTTCTTT
>TRBV7-9|TRBD2|TRBJ2-7|once
CASSLGEREGPSYEQYF
TGTGCCAGCAGCCTCGGGGAGCGGGAGGGCCCGAGTTACGAGCAGTACTTC
>TRBV7-2|-|TRBJ2-1|-
CASSKQGDSYNEQFF
TGTGCCAGCAGCAAACAGGGTGACTCCTACAATGAGCAGTTCTTC
>TRBV6-1|TRBD2|TRBJ2-7|-
CGVERDVSYEQYF
TGTGGCGTAGAGCGGGATGTCTCCTACGAGCAGTACTTC
>TRBV27|-|TRBJ2-3|-
CASSLYVGRPYTQYF
TGTGCCAGCAGTTTATATGTGGGGAGGCCTTATACGCAGTATTTT
>TRBV7-9|TRBD1|TRBJ1-5|-
CASSQTGSGQPQHF
TGTGCCAGCAGCCAGACAGGGTCGGGGCAGCCCCAGCATTTT
>TRBV6-5|-|TRBJ1-2|-
CASRPDKKYGYTF
TGTGCCAGCAGACCCGACAAGAAGTATGGCTACACCTTC
>TRBV20-1|-|TRBJ2-1|-
CSAHHAGEQFF
TGCAGTGCTCATCACGCGGGCGAGCAGTTCTTC
>TRBV9|-|TRBJ2-1|once
CASSVSSLAGISYNEQFF
TGTGCCAGCAGCGTATCAAGCCTTGCGGGGATCTCCTACAATGAGCAGTTCTTC
>TRBV28|-|TRBJ2-7|-
CASSSGTLHYEQYF
TGTGCCAGCAGTTCCGGGACACTACACTACGAGCAGTACTTC
>TRBV19|-|TRBJ1-1|-
CASIQGAGTEAFF
TGTGCCAGTATTCAGGGAGCGGGCACTGAAGCTTTCTTT
>TRBV5-1|-|TRBJ2-7|few
CASSLDGGVSSYEQYF
TGCGCCAGCAGCTTGGATGGCGGGGTGAGCTCCTACGAGCAGTACTTC
>TRBV29-1|TRBD2|TRBJ2-4|-
CSVEEVAGGKNIQYF
TGCAGCGTTGAAGAGGTGGCGGGAGGCAAAAACATTCAGTACTTC
>TRBV28|TRBD1|TRBJ1-1|-
CTSRLWDRMRYTEAFF
TGTACCAGCAGGCTCTGGGACAGGATGCGGTACACTGAAGCTTTCTTT
>TRBV7-9|TRBD2|TRBJ2-7|-
CASSSGLAVEQYF
TGTGCCAGCAGCTCCGGACTAGCGGTAGAGCAGTACTTC
>TRBV6-1|TRBD1|TRBJ2-7|-
CASSEWAGGPYEQYF
TGTGCCAGCAGTGAATGGGCAGGGGGTCCCTACGAGCAGTACTTC
>TRBV27|-|TRBJ2-7|-
CATPGFSSYEQYF
TGTGCCACCCCCGGTTTTAGCTCCTACGAGCAGTACTTC
>TRBV5-1|TRBD2|TRBJ2-7|-
CASRGLKSYEQYF
TGCGCCAGCAGGGGACTAAAATCCTACGAGCAGTACTTC
>TRBV7-9|TRBD1|TRBJ1-1|-
CASTSGTEGTEAFF
TGTGCCAGCACCTCCGGGACAGAGGGGACTGAAGCTTTCTTT
>TRBV18|TRBD1|TRBJ2-2|-
CASSPTGTVNTGELFF
TGTGCCAGCTCACCGACCGGGACAGTCAACACCGGGGAGCTGTTTTTT
>TRBV4-1|TRBD2|TRBJ2-5|-
CASSHVMTSGAQETQYF
TGCGCCAGCAGCCACGTCATGACTAGCGGGGCTCAAGAGACCCAGTACTTC
>TRBV25-1|TRBD2|TRBJ2-5|-
CASRTSGGAETQYF
TGTGCCAGCAGGACTAGCGGAGGGGCAGAGACCCAGTACTTC
>TRBV6-1|-|TRBJ1-5|-
CASSQSNQPQHF
TGTGCCAGCAGTCAGAGCAATCAGCCCCAGCATTTT
>TRBV5-1|TRBD1|TRBJ2-1|-
CASSPTGGSYNEQFF
TGCGCCAGCAGCCCCACAGGGGGCTCCTACAATGAGCAGTTCTTC
>TRBV25-1|-|TRBJ2-5|-
CASSEPGGGSGETQYF
TGTGCCAGCAGTGAACCGGGGGGCGGGAGTGGAGAGACCCAGTACTTC
>TRBV2|-|TRBJ2-2|-
CASSWRAGELFF
TGTGCCAGCAGTTGGAGGGCCGGGGAGCTGTTTTTT
>TRBV11-2|-|TRBJ2-7|once
CASTLGASYEQYF
TGTGCCAGCACCTTGGGGGCTTCCTACGAGCAGTACTTC
>TRBV15|-|TRBJ2-1|-
CATKPVVDNEQFF
TGTGCCACCAAGCCGGTTGTGGACAATGAGCAGTTCTTC